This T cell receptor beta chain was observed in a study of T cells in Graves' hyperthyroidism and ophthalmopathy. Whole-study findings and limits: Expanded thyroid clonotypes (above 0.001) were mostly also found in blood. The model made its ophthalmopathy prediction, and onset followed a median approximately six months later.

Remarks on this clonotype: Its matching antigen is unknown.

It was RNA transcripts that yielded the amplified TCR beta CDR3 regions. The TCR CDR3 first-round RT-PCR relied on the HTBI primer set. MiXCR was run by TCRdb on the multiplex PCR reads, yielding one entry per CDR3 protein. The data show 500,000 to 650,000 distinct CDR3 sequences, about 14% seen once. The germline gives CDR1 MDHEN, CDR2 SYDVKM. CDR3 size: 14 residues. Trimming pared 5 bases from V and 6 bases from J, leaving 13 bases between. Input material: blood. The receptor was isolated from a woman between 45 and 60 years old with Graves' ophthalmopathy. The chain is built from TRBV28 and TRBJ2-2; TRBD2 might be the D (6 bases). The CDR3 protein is CASSRRAEAGELFF. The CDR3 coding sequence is TGTGCCAGCAGTAGGAGGGCCGAGGCCGGGGAGCTGTTTTTT.